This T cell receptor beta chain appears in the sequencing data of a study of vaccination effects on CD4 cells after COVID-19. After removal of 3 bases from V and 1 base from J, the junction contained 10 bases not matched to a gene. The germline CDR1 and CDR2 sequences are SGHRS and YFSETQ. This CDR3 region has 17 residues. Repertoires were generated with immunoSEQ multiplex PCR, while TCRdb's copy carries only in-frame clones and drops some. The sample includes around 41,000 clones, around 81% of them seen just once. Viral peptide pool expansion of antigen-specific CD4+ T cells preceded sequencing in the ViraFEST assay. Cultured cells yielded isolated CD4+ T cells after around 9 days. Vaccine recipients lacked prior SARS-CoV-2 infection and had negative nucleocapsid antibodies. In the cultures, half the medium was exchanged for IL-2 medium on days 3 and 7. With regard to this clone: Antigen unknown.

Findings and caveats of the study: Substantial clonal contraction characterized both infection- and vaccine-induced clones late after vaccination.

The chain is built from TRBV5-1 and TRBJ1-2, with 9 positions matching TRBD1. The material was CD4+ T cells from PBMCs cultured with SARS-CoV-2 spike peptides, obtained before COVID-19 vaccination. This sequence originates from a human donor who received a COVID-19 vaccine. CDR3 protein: CASSSYLQGANNYGYTF. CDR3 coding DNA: TGCGCCAGCAGCTCATACCTACAGGGGGCGAATAACTATGGCTACACCTTC.